These 2 T cell receptor beta chains were all obtained from the same sample, sequenced in a study of siplizumab effects on memory and regulatory T cells. Clones were read by immunoSEQ multiplex PCR, and TCRdb kept only the in-frame ones, dropping some. The table lists approximately 100,000 clones, around nine tenths of them singletons, with about 11% in the top ten. The material sequenced was non-Treg CD4+ T cells sorted from blood. The receptors shown here come from a human donor in good health.

V is TRBV11-3 and J is TRBJ2-7, with D possibly being TRBD1 or TRBD2 (5 bases each). The V end was cut by 5 bases, the J end by 7 bases, with 21 bases between. Germline V lookup: CDR1 SGHNT, CDR2 YENEEA. The CDR3 runs to 15 residues. The CDR3: CASSVLGTPSNEQYF. The CDR3 region has the DNA TGTGCCAGCAGCGTCCTGGGGACCCCCTCTAATGAGCAGTACTTC.

The chain has TRBV29-1 and TRBJ1-1; 7 positions agree with TRBD1. V shed 6 bases and J 2 bases; nucleotides not matched to a gene: 6. This CDR3 has 13 amino acids. Per the germline V gene, CDR1 is SQVTM and CDR2 is ANQGSEA. This CDR3 is CSVQGQFNTEAFF. CDR3 sequence (DNA): TGCAGCGTGCAGGGACAGTTCAACACTGAAGCTTTCTTT.